This T cell receptor beta chain was profiled in a study of molecular identifiers for immune sequencing clone quantification. Study overall: Naive CD8 RNA (around 20,000 or 100,000 cells) was divided into five aliquots, with four sequenced.

TCRdb independently ran MiXCR on the PCR reads; one entry per CDR3 protein. The sample includes 250,000 to 400,000 distinct CDR3 sequences, about a fifth of them seen just once. Naive CD8 library inputs spanned about 17,000 to 1,000,000 sorted cells and 10%, 30% or 50% RNA. Study-wide results and caveats: Spiked Jurkat TCR RNA originating from one cell could reportedly be identified amid some 920,000 naive cells.

Ten or more counts support this clonotype. Its antigen is as yet unknown. V lost 4 bases and J lost 8, with 16 bases in between. The CDR3 contains 14 residues. Germline loops: CDR1 SGHRS, CDR2 YFSETQ. The sample was naive CD8+ T cells from blood, with Jurkat cell RNA spiked in. The subset here: FACS-sorted CD8+CD4-CCR7+CD45RA+ naive T cells. The gene calls are TRBV5-1 and TRBJ2-1; D not resolved. The sequence derives from a human donor in good health. Some libraries in this study had Jurkat cell RNA spiked in. Written as DNA, the CDR3 is TGCGCCAGCAGCCCCCGACTTCCACGCGATGAGCAGTTCTTC. Protein sequence: CASSPRLPRDEQFF.